These T cell receptor beta chains were read from a single sample in a study. TCRdb ran MiXCR on the 5' RACE reads and lists one entry per CDR3 protein. The sample records around 37,000 distinct CDR3 sequences, 25% to 35% being singletons. Material: memory CD4+ T cells sorted from a lymph node. The receptors were gathered from a female donor with breast cancer. CDR3s include the opening cysteine and the closing phenylalanine or tryptophan. Each record gives: J gene, V gene, clone size, D gene, CDR3 protein, CDR3 DNA. The D gene is left open where the match is weak. The size field is filled for only some rows; it gives once, few, many or a size class.

j_gene: TRBJ2-1; v_gene: TRBV28; abundance: -; d_gene: TRBD2; CDR3aa: CASSLQREDPYEQFF; CDR3nt: TGTGCCAGCAGTCTCCAGCGGGAGGACCCTTATGAGCAGTTCTTC
j_gene: TRBJ2-6; v_gene: TRBV20-1; abundance: -; d_gene: -; CDR3aa: CSAVDSSGANVLTF; CDR3nt: TGCAGTGCCGTAGACAGCTCTGGGGCCAACGTCCTGACTTTC
j_gene: TRBJ2-7; v_gene: TRBV7-2; abundance: -; d_gene: TRBD1; CDR3aa: CASSLAGQGLYEQYF; CDR3nt: TGTGCCAGCAGCTTAGCGGGACAGGGTCTCTACGAGCAGTACTTC
j_gene: TRBJ2-3; v_gene: TRBV7-2; abundance: -; d_gene: -; CDR3aa: CASSPSSTDTQYF; CDR3nt: TGTGCCAGCAGCCCAAGTTCCACAGATACGCAGTATTTT
j_gene: TRBJ1-1; v_gene: TRBV12-3/TRBV12-4; abundance: -; d_gene: TRBD1; CDR3aa: CASKQGAEAFF; CDR3nt: TGTGCCAGCAAACAGGGGGCGGAAGCTTTCTTT
j_gene: TRBJ2-3; v_gene: TRBV12-3/TRBV12-4; abundance: few; d_gene: -; CDR3aa: CASSFSGADTQYF; CDR3nt: TGTGCCAGCAGTTTCAGCGGCGCCGATACGCAGTATTTT
j_gene: TRBJ2-7; v_gene: TRBV2; abundance: -; d_gene: TRBD1; CDR3aa: CASSVGTGIYEQYF; CDR3nt: TGTGCCAGCAGTGTGGGGACAGGGATCTACGAGCAGTACTTC
j_gene: TRBJ2-3; v_gene: TRBV5-1; abundance: -; d_gene: -; CDR3aa: CASSLIRASDTQYF; CDR3nt: TGCGCCAGCAGCTTGATTAGGGCCTCAGATACGCAGTATTTT
j_gene: TRBJ1-2; v_gene: TRBV27; abundance: -; d_gene: TRBD1; CDR3aa: CASSLSSRTGHYGYTF; CDR3nt: TGTGCCAGCAGTTTATCCTCCCGGACAGGGCACTATGGCTACACCTTC
j_gene: TRBJ2-5; v_gene: TRBV7-2; abundance: medium-sized; d_gene: -; CDR3aa: CASSPRAGPQETQYF; CDR3nt: TGTGCCAGCAGCCCCCGGGCAGGCCCCCAAGAGACCCAGTACTTC
j_gene: TRBJ2-5; v_gene: TRBV12-3/TRBV12-4; abundance: few; d_gene: -; CDR3aa: CASSPTEKETQYF; CDR3nt: TGTGCCAGCAGTCCGACAGAGAAGGAGACCCAGTACTTC
j_gene: TRBJ1-2; v_gene: TRBV2; abundance: -; d_gene: -; CDR3aa: CASSKGDTTNYGYTF; CDR3nt: TGTGCCAGCTCAAAAGGGGACACCACTAACTATGGCTACACCTTC
j_gene: TRBJ2-7; v_gene: TRBV11-2; abundance: -; d_gene: -; CDR3aa: CASSLGPLYEQYF; CDR3nt: TGTGCCAGCAGCTTAGGACCCCTCTACGAGCAGTACTTC
j_gene: TRBJ2-5; v_gene: TRBV12-3/TRBV12-4; abundance: -; d_gene: -; CDR3aa: CASRGIQETQYF; CDR3nt: TGTGCCAGCAGGGGGATTCAAGAGACCCAGTACTTC
j_gene: TRBJ2-3; v_gene: TRBV27; abundance: -; d_gene: TRBD1; CDR3aa: CASSLLRTGVGTDTQYF; CDR3nt: TGTGCCAGCAGTTTACTGAGGACAGGGGTTGGCACAGATACGCAGTATTTT
j_gene: TRBJ1-4; v_gene: TRBV28; abundance: -; d_gene: -; CDR3aa: CASMSGNENGKLFF; CDR3nt: TGTGCCAGCATGTCCGGGAATGAAAACGGAAAACTGTTTTTT
j_gene: TRBJ1-5; v_gene: TRBV12-3/TRBV12-4; abundance: -; d_gene: -; CDR3aa: CASASLGADHNQPQHF; CDR3nt: TGTGCCAGCGCCTCTCTTGGGGCGGACCACAATCAGCCCCAGCATTTT
j_gene: TRBJ2-7; v_gene: TRBV4-1; abundance: -; d_gene: TRBD2; CDR3aa: CASMGSGSYEQYF; CDR3nt: TGCGCCAGCATGGGGAGCGGGAGTTACGAGCAGTACTTC
j_gene: TRBJ2-7; v_gene: TRBV20-1; abundance: few; d_gene: -; CDR3aa: CSASRPVRDLTYEQYF; CDR3nt: TGCAGTGCTAGTCGGCCCGTACGGGACCTCACCTACGAGCAGTACTTC
j_gene: TRBJ2-5; v_gene: TRBV24-1; abundance: -; d_gene: TRBD2; CDR3aa: CATSDSSGEGETQYF; CDR3nt: TGTGCCACCAGTGATTCGTCCGGGGAGGGAGAGACCCAGTACTTC
j_gene: TRBJ2-3; v_gene: TRBV27; abundance: few; d_gene: -; CDR3aa: CASSFEGLGTDTQYF; CDR3nt: TGTGCCAGCAGTTTTGAGGGACTCGGCACAGATACGCAGTATTTT
j_gene: TRBJ2-1; v_gene: TRBV9; abundance: few; d_gene: TRBD1; CDR3aa: CASSESGTGPYNEQFF; CDR3nt: TGTGCCAGCAGTGAATCCGGGACAGGGCCCTACAATGAGCAGTTCTTC
j_gene: TRBJ2-7; v_gene: TRBV20-1; abundance: -; d_gene: -; CDR3aa: CSARPTQGSSYEQYF; CDR3nt: TGCAGTGCTAGACCGACACAGGGCAGCTCCTACGAGCAGTACTTC
j_gene: TRBJ1-5; v_gene: TRBV12-3/TRBV12-4; abundance: few; d_gene: -; CDR3aa: CASSLFGDQPQHF; CDR3nt: TGTGCCAGCAGCTTATTCGGGGATCAGCCCCAGCATTTT
j_gene: TRBJ2-1; v_gene: TRBV5-6; abundance: -; d_gene: TRBD2; CDR3aa: CASSSSREAYNEQFF; CDR3nt: TGTGCCAGCAGCAGCTCGCGGGAGGCATACAATGAGCAGTTCTTC
j_gene: TRBJ2-5; v_gene: TRBV7-2; abundance: -; d_gene: -; CDR3aa: CASSLSRRETQYF; CDR3nt: TGTGCCAGCAGCTTAAGCCGGCGGGAGACCCAGTACTTC
j_gene: TRBJ1-4; v_gene: TRBV7-9; abundance: -; d_gene: -; CDR3aa: CASSLIGVTNEKLFF; CDR3nt: TGTGCCAGCAGCTTAATAGGTGTAACTAATGAAAAACTGTTTTTT
j_gene: TRBJ2-4; v_gene: TRBV3-2; abundance: -; d_gene: -; CDR3aa: CASSQEARWGNIQYF; CDR3nt: TGTGCCAGCAGCCAAGAGGCCAGATGGGGAAACATTCAGTACTTC
j_gene: TRBJ2-1; v_gene: TRBV12-3/TRBV12-4; abundance: -; d_gene: TRBD1; CDR3aa: CASKEGALNEQFF; CDR3nt: TGTGCCAGCAAAGAGGGGGCACTCAATGAGCAGTTCTTC
j_gene: TRBJ2-5; v_gene: TRBV7-9; abundance: -; d_gene: -; CDR3aa: CASSLVPGASLAQYF; CDR3nt: TGTGCCAGCAGCTTAGTCCCGGGGGCCTCCCTGGCCCAGTACTTC
j_gene: TRBJ2-1; v_gene: TRBV5-1; abundance: few; d_gene: -; CDR3aa: CASSLTGNGEQFF; CDR3nt: TGCGCCAGCAGCTTGACAGGGAACGGTGAGCAGTTCTTC
j_gene: TRBJ2-5; v_gene: TRBV10-1; abundance: -; d_gene: -; CDR3aa: CASSESRGGIETQYF; CDR3nt: TGCGCCAGCAGTGAGTCGAGGGGGGGGATAGAGACCCAGTACTTC
j_gene: TRBJ1-1; v_gene: TRBV6-1; abundance: few; d_gene: -; CDR3aa: CASSDIRKNTEAFF; CDR3nt: TGTGCCAGCAGTGATATTCGGAAAAACACTGAAGCTTTCTTT
j_gene: TRBJ2-5; v_gene: TRBV6-1; abundance: -; d_gene: -; CDR3aa: CASSEDGGAIETQYF; CDR3nt: TGTGCCAGCAGTGAAGACGGGGGAGCGATAGAGACCCAGTACTTC